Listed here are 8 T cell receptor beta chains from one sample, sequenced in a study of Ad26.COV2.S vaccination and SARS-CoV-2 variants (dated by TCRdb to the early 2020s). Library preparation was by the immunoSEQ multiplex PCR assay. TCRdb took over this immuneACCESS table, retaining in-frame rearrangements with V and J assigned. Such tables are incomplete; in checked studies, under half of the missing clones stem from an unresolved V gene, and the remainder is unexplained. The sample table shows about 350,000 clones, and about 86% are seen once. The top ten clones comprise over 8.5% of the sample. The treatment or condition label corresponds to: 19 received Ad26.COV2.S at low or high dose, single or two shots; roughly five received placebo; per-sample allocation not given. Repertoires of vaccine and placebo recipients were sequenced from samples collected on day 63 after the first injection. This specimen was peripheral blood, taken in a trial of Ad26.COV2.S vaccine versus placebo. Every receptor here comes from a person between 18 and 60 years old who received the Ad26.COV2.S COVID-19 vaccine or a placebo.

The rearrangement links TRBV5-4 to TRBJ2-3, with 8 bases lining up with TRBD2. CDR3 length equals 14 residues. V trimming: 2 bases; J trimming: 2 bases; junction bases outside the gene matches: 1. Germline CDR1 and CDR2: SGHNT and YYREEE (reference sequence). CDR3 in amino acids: CASSFSGATDTQYF. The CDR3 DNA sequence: TGTGCCAGCAGCTTTAGCGGGGCCACAGATACGCAGTATTTT. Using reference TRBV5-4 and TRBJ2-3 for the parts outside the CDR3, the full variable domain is ETGVTQSPTHLIKTRGQQVTLRCSSQSGHNTVSWYQQALGQGPQFIFQYYREEENGRGNFPPRFSGLQFPNYSSELNVNALELDDSALYLCASSFSGATDTQYFGPGTRLTVL.

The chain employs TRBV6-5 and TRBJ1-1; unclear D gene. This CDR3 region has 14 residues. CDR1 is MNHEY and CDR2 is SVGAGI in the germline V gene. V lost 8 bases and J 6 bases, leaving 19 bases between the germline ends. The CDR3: CASHVAAQLSEAFF. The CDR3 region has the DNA TGTGCCAGCCACGTCGCCGCCCAGTTGTCTGAAGCTTTCTTT.

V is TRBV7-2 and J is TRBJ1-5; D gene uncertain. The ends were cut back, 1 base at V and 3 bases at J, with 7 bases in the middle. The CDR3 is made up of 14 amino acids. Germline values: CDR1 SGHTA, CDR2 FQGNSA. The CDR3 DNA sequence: TGTGCCAGCAGCTTAGAAGGGTTCAATCAGCCCCAGCATTTT. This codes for CASSLEGFNQPQHF.

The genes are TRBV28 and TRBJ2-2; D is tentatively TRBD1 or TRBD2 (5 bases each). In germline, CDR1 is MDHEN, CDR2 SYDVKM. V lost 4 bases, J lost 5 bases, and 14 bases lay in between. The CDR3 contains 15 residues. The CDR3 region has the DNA TGTGCCAGCAGTTCCGCGGGCGCAGGGACCGGGGAGCTGTTTTTT. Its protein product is CASSSAGAGTGELFF.

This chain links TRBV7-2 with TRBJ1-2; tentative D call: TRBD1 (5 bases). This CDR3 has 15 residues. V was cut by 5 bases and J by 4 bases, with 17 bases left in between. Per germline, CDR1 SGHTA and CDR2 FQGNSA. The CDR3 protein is CASSEGALLRYGYTF. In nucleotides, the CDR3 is TGTGCCAGCAGCGAAGGGGCTCTCCTACGCTATGGCTACACCTTC. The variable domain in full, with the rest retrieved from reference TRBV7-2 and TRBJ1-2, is GAGVSQSPSNKVTEKGKDVELRCDPISGHTALYWYRQSLGQGLEFLIYFQGNSAPDKSGLPSDRFSAERTGGSVSTLTIQRTQQEDSAVYLCASSEGALLRYGYTFGSGTRLTVV.

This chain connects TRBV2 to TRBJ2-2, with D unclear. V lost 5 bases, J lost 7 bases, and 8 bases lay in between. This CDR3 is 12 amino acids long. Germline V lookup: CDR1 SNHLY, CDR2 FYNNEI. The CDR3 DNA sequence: TGTGCCAGCAGTCTAGACATCGGGGAGCTGTTTTTT. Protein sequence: CASSLDIGELFF.

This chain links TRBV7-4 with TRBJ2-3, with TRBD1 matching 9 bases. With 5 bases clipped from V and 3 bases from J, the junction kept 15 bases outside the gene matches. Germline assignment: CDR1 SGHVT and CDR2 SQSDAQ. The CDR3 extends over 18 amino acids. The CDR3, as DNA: TGTGCCAGCAGCACCGTCTGTCCCGGGACAGGGATGACAGATACGCAGTATTTT. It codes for CASSTVCPGTGMTDTQYF.

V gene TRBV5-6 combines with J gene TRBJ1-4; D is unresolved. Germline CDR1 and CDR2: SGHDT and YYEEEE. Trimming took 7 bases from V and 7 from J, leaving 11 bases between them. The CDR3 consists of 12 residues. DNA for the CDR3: TGTGCCAGCTCGGGATTTGCTGAAAAACTGTTTTTT. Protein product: CASSGFAEKLFF.